This T cell receptor beta chain was sequenced during a study of T cell responses to AZD1222 COVID-19 vaccine. The analysis combined second doses at about 4 or about 12 weeks. The protocol was immunoSEQ multiplex PCR, while the TCRdb copy is restricted to in-frame clones and leaves out a portion. Here the sample spans roughly 120,000 clones, approximately 90% being singletons. As to this clone: Its matching antigen is unknown.

Points from the study as a whole: Just a handful of AZD1222 recipients were seropositive at baseline. Across spike, vaccine-associated CD4 TCRs were found, dominant at 160-218 and 743-854. When two AZD1222 doses had been given, Spike-specific TCR breadth and depth rose.

The CDR3 sequence is 17 residues long. Trimming took 1 base from V and 2 from J; bases not matched to a gene: 9. Germline V gene data show CDR1 as MDHEN and CDR2 as SYDVKM. Material: peripheral blood, obtained 28 days after the second AZD1222 dose. The clonotype originates from an adult who received the AZD1222 COVID-19 vaccine. The genes are TRBV28 and TRBJ1-2; 8 positions match TRBD1. The CDR3 sequence: CASSLFGQGGSNYGYTF. The CDR3 DNA is TGTGCCAGCAGTTTATTTGGACAGGGAGGGTCCAACTATGGCTACACCTTC.